This is a list of T cell receptor beta chains from one sample in a study of blood T cells in healthy people across ages. TCRdb redid the calling of the 5' RACE reads with MiXCR, one entry per CDR3 protein. The data contain around 700,000 distinct CDR3 sequences, around a quarter of them singletons. Separately, the same data were catalogued under a study of T cells of mothers and their children.

The sample consisted of blood. The receptors derive from a boy aged 10-17 years in good health. Each CDR3 is given with its conserved first and last residue. Each record gives: clone size, D gene, V gene, J gene, CDR3 protein, CDR3 DNA. D genes are given only for firm matches. Clone size is stated in some rows and not others, as once, few, many or a class when expanded.

NA	TRBD1	TRBV7-2	TRBJ2-1	CASSPGTGRNEQFF	TGTGCCAGCAGCCCCGGGACAGGGAGAAATGAGCAGTTCTTC
few	NA	TRBV29-1	TRBJ2-3	CSVDGLPTLDTQYF	TGCAGCGTGGATGGACTCCCGACGTTGGATACGCAGTATTTT
NA	NA	TRBV4-3	TRBJ1-2	CASSQDLGSYGYTF	TGCGCCAGCAGCCAAGATCTAGGAAGCTATGGCTACACCTTC
few	NA	TRBV3-1	TRBJ2-4	CTSSQEGRGNIQYF	TGTACCAGCAGCCAAGAAGGTCGGGGAAACATTCAGTACTTC
NA	NA	TRBV7-9	TRBJ2-7	CASSLAPASPHEQYF	TGTGCCAGCAGCTTAGCGCCCGCGAGTCCCCACGAGCAGTACTTC
few	TRBD2	TRBV29-1	TRBJ2-1	CSVGYGLAGNEQFF	TGCAGCGTTGGCTATGGACTAGCGGGCAATGAGCAGTTCTTC
NA	NA	TRBV10-3	TRBJ1-1	CAISEGGSVTEAFF	TGTGCCATCAGTGAGGGGGGGAGTGTCACTGAAGCTTTCTTT
NA	NA	TRBV20-1	TRBJ2-5	CSAGQEGETQYF	TGCAGTGCCGGACAAGAAGGGGAGACCCAGTACTTC
NA	NA	TRBV2	TRBJ1-6	CASSPWGYSPLHF	TGTGCCAGCAGTCCCTGGGGGTATTCACCCCTCCACTTT
few	NA	TRBV12-3/TRBV12-4	TRBJ1-2	CASSGSLAYGYTF	TGTGCCAGCAGTGGATCATTGGCCTATGGCTACACCTTC
NA	TRBD2	TRBV7-9	TRBJ2-5	CASSSHLGLAGDQETQYF	TGTGCCAGCAGCTCACACCTTGGATTAGCGGGAGACCAAGAGACCCAGTACTTC
NA	TRBD2	TRBV6-1	TRBJ2-2	CASRYGASGGARDTGELFF	TGTGCCAGCCGCTATGGGGCTAGCGGGGGGGCTCGGGACACCGGGGAGCTGTTTTTT
few	NA	TRBV6-5	TRBJ2-5	CASSYSSRSGETQYF	TGTGCCAGCAGTTACTCAAGCAGGAGCGGTGAGACCCAGTACTTC
few	TRBD1	TRBV5-6	TRBJ2-3	CASRRVDRDADTQYF	TGTGCCAGCAGGCGCGTGGACAGGGATGCAGATACGCAGTATTTT
few	TRBD1	TRBV6-2/TRBV6-3	TRBJ1-1	CASSSRDRKGTEAFF	TGTGCCAGCAGTAGTCGGGACAGAAAAGGTACTGAAGCTTTCTTT
few	TRBD2	TRBV10-3	TRBJ2-1	CAISRLAADNEQFF	TGTGCCATCAGTCGTCTAGCGGCTGATAATGAGCAGTTCTTC
NA	NA	TRBV12-3/TRBV12-4	TRBJ2-7	CASSHADRPEVAYF	TGTGCCAGCAGTCATGCCGACAGGCCCGAAGTGGCGTACTTC
NA	TRBD2	TRBV5-1	TRBJ2-1	CASSLPREGSYNEQFF	TGCGCCAGCAGCTTGCCCCGGGAGGGCTCCTACAATGAGCAGTTCTTC
NA	TRBD2	TRBV4-1	TRBJ2-1	CASSQVPLAGGKEQFF	TGCGCCAGCAGCCAAGTCCCCCTGGCGGGGGGGAAGGAGCAGTTCTTC
NA	NA	TRBV24-1	TRBJ2-2	CATSSVTAPELELFF	TGTGCCACCAGTAGCGTGACTGCCCCAGAATTGGAGCTGTTTTTT
NA	NA	TRBV28	TRBJ2-5	CASSPPAPLGPQGTQYF	TGTGCCAGCAGTCCCCCCGCCCCCCTGGGTCCCCAAGGGACCCAGTACTTC
few	TRBD2	TRBV7-7	TRBJ2-1	CASSLDLAGEQFF	TGTGCTAGCAGCTTGGATTTAGCGGGCGAGCAGTTCTTC
NA	NA	TRBV29-1	TRBJ2-5	CSVTSQGGQGTQYF	TGCAGCGTCACTTCTCAAGGGGGGCAGGGGACCCAGTACTTC
few	NA	TRBV3-1	TRBJ2-7	CASSPGYYTYEQYF	TGTGCCAGCAGCCCAGGGTACTACACCTACGAGCAGTACTTC
NA	NA	TRBV27	TRBJ1-6	CASSPGTANSPLHF	TGTGCCAGCAGCCCCGGTACAGCGAATTCACCCCTCCACTTT
once	NA	TRBV20-1	TRBJ2-5	CSGGLVETQYF	TGCAGTGGGGGACTTGTAGAGACCCAGTACTTC
few	NA	TRBV5-1	TRBJ2-7	CASRLAGTHEQYF	TGCGCCAGTAGGTTGGCGGGGACTCACGAGCAGTACTTC
many	NA	TRBV4-3	TRBJ2-1	CASSQEWGGRNEQFF	TGCGCCAGCAGCCAAGAGTGGGGGGGGCGCAATGAGCAGTTCTTC
NA	NA	TRBV24-1	TRBJ2-7	CATSDTTGTYEQYF	TGTGCCACCAGTGACACAACAGGGACCTACGAGCAGTACTTC
few	NA	TRBV11-2	TRBJ2-7	CASSNPRDTYSSSSYEQYF	TGTGCCAGCAGCAACCCTCGGGACACCTACTCTTCCAGCTCCTACGAGCAGTACTTC
NA	TRBD1	TRBV5-6	TRBJ2-2	CASSKQFRGPRTGELFF	TGTGCCAGCAGCAAGCAATTTAGGGGGCCGCGGACCGGGGAGCTGTTTTTT
NA	NA	TRBV29-1	TRBJ2-6	CGVDSGTADSGANVLTF	TGCGGCGTTGATTCCGGCACTGCCGACTCTGGGGCCAACGTCCTGACTTTC
NA	NA	TRBV5-1	TRBJ2-2	CASRGFTGSTGELFF	TGCGCCAGCAGAGGGTTCACGGGATCCACCGGGGAGCTGTTTTTT
few	NA	TRBV12-3/TRBV12-4	TRBJ2-5	CASSPRRTQETQYF	TGTGCCAGCAGTCCCCGTAGGACCCAAGAGACCCAGTACTTC
NA	NA	TRBV12-3/TRBV12-4	TRBJ1-2	CASTLKDSYSYGYTF	TGTGCCAGCACCTTAAAGGACAGTTACTCCTATGGCTACACCTTC
NA	NA	TRBV6-5	TRBJ2-1	CASSYSFGLKQFF	TGTGCCAGCAGTTACTCTTTCGGACTAAAGCAGTTCTTC
NA	NA	TRBV14	TRBJ1-2	CVSSQADGTNYGYTF	TGTGTCAGCAGCCAAGCGGACGGTACCAACTATGGCTACACCTTC
NA	TRBD2	TRBV3-1	TRBJ2-1	CASSPSERRAGRDEQFF	TGTGCCAGCAGCCCCAGTGAGAGGCGAGCGGGGAGGGATGAGCAGTTCTTC
NA	TRBD1	TRBV27	TRBJ2-3	CASSSLPGQGPNTQYF	TGTGCCAGCAGTTCTCTCCCGGGACAGGGCCCTAATACGCAGTATTTT
NA	TRBD2	TRBV9	TRBJ2-2	CASSANAVTSGYNTGELFF	TGTGCCAGCAGCGCCAACGCGGTAACTAGCGGGTACAACACCGGGGAGCTGTTTTTT
NA	NA	TRBV7-2	TRBJ2-5	CASSLRYQLQETQYF	TGTGCCAGCAGCCTTCGGTATCAGCTCCAAGAGACCCAGTACTTC
few	TRBD1	TRBV11-2	TRBJ2-1	CASRSRETGWATGNEQFF	TGTGCCAGCAGGTCACGAGAGACAGGGTGGGCTACGGGAAATGAGCAGTTCTTC
NA	NA	TRBV4-1	TRBJ2-2	CASSQRERITGELFF	TGCGCCAGCAGCCAAAGGGAGAGGATCACCGGGGAGCTGTTTTTT
few	NA	TRBV12-3/TRBV12-4	TRBJ1-1	CASTLGGPGGEAFF	TGTGCCAGCACACTAGGGGGGCCCGGTGGTGAAGCTTTCTTT
NA	TRBD1	TRBV12-3/TRBV12-4	TRBJ1-2	CASSLYRTGGTYGYTF	TGTGCCAGCAGTTTGTACCGCACAGGGGGCACATATGGCTACACCTTC
few	NA	TRBV7-9	TRBJ2-7	CASSFRTGGSSYEQYF	TGTGCCAGCAGCTTTAGAACAGGTGGAAGCTCCTACGAGCAGTACTTC